This paragraph covers one T cell receptor beta chain sequence. This clonotype has only a few counts. Its antigen is not yet known. Base qualities were left out, and no much larger clone turns up one base away. Library preparation was by 5' RACE. The listed sequencing device is Illumina HiSeq 2500. A second PCR of roughly 7 to 12 cycles was performed with a sample-barcoded 5' primer and a J-beta primer mix. A unique molecular identifier was introduced onto each TCR beta cDNA molecule by a template-switch 5' adaptor carrying 12 random nucleotides. Each sample yielded at least 3 million CDR3-containing paired-end reads. The Mint cDNA synthesis kit, primed by a TRBC-specific oligonucleotide, was used to synthesize first-strand cDNA from all RNA. Following uracil-DNA glycosylase treatment, a first 18-cycle PCR with universal primers M1SS and BC2_uni_R was performed on all cDNA. As for how the authors treated the data: For normalization, 1 million high-quality reads were randomly selected from each sample, with every read carrying a distinct molecular identifier. Instead of being binned into consensus sequences, reads with shared molecular identifiers were discarded. MiTCR, run with a Q25 quality threshold and the strictest error-elimination algorithm, handled CDR3 identification, clonotype clustering and error correction. A nonparametric unseen species model using Euler transformation provided a lower-bound estimate of total TCR beta diversity. TCRdb reworked the public reads: Q25 trimming with fastp, MiXCR clone assembly, productive beta chains retained. Every entry covers one CDR3 protein and lists the most common genes and DNA from its rows. What appears here as the V and J calls and clone size reflects TCRdb's work, not the paper's. The sample table lists around 800,000 distinct CDR3 sequences, roughly 24% of them with a count of one. 3% of the sample is held by the ten biggest clonotypes.

The approximately 39 donors, aged roughly 6 to 100 years, were systemically healthy Caucasian individuals from Russia. Each donor gave about 9.7 milliliters of peripheral blood, drawn into EDTA-treated Vacutainer tubes. Ficoll-Paque density-gradient centrifugation was used to isolate PBMCs, with at least 7 million per sample. Total RNA was extracted from PBMCs with Trizol reagent, with at least 5.5 micrograms obtained per sample. For every donor, flow cytometry on a PBMC aliquot measured the percentage of naive CD45RAhigh/CD27high T cells. From the germline V gene, CDR1 is MGHDK and CDR2 is SYGVNS. The CDR3 runs 11 residues from the cysteine to the phenylalanine. The retained sequence is limited to the CDR3, 33 bases, with the frame set at the first base. V is pruned by 6 bases and J by 8 bases, leaving 2 bases of the junction without a gene match. The sample originates from a study of blood T cells in healthy people across ages (dated by TCRdb to the mid-2010s). Context from the whole study: Template switching captured roughly one uniquely barcoded TCR beta cDNA molecule per two T cells in model experiments. Age-related changes in TCR beta repertoire diversity were measured in the study by deep sequencing normalized with unique cDNA molecular identifiers. Donors were grouped into four age groups: young (average approximately 16 years), middle-aged (about 38), aged (roughly 62) and long-lived (around 80). For two donors (one aged 18 to 29 and one aged 80 or older), the study analyzed two additional independent replicas of 1 million unique cDNA reads from the same blood draw. The research as a whole found: Compared with the aged group, the long-lived group had more naive CD4+ T cells, fewer expanded clones and increased TCR diversity, suggesting age selection. Donor CMV infection status was unknown, potentially confounding age-related changes in expanded clonotypes. Estimates of total diversity from one million sequenced T cells were regarded as lower bounds and underestimates. Observed TCR beta diversity correlated strongly with the percentage of naive T cells measured by flow cytometry. Bulk unsorted PBMC profiling prevented conclusive comparison of naive and antigen-experienced compartments. Observed TCR beta diversity per million T cells fell roughly linearly with age, and a significant reduction was already apparent by age around 36.

These data are also associated with another study on T cells of mothers and their children. As the second paper documents: Donors were nine systemically healthy Caucasian individuals: three mothers and their six children. cDNA synthesis used all of the extracted RNA, with 1.5 ug of RNA in each 15 ul reaction. In the second PCR, the M1S primer added sample barcodes and 2-4 random nucleotides. More than 9.5 million TCR beta CDR3 reads were obtained from each mother, and about 3 million reads were obtained from each child. TCR recombination output is similarly shaped by thymic selection in related and unrelated pairs, with a minor effect exerted by inherited differences. Related mother-child pairs always showed normalized repertoire overlap that was slightly higher than in unrelated mother-child pairs, though the difference was never significant. With a sensitivity of 90 to 100 clones per million clonotypes, no persistent microchimeric T cell clones were detected. In the study, deep NGS was used to compare the TCR beta repertoires of mothers and children, and features distinguishing related mother-child pairs from unrelated individuals were sought. The mean age was 40 +/- 4 years for the mothers and about 10 +/- 4 years for the children. After adapter ligation was performed with NEBNext reagents, the libraries were sequenced on an Illumina HiSeq 2000 with 100+100 nt paired-end reads. To avoid cross-contamination, the mother libraries and the child libraries were prepared a month apart and sequenced in separate runs. Each donor had between roughly 450,000 and 2,100,000 distinct TCR beta clonotypes identified. Naive TCR beta clonotypes were estimated from low-frequency clonotypes matched to each donor's FACS-determined naive share, without sorting.

Recombination connected TRBV25-1 to TRBJ1-2; 8 of the junction bases match TRBD1. This TCR came from a boy aged 10-17 years in good health. Sequenced sample: blood. The nucleotide sequence is given as TGTGCCAGCAGCAGGGGGCACGGCTACACCTTC. Protein translation: CASSRGHGYTF.